The 24 T cell receptor beta chains presented below share a single source sample, sequenced in a study of graft-versus-host responses after intestinal transplantation. These receptors are not linked to any known antigen. TCRdb keeps only in-frame clones here, not all; method: immunoSEQ multiplex PCR. The data contain 55,000 to 65,000 clones, around 92% of them singletons. The sample was unstimulated CD4+ T cells sorted from spleen or lymph node cells, taken before transplant. Every receptor here comes from a human donor who was the organ donor for an intestinal transplant.

The chain carries TRBV10-3 and TRBJ2-1, with TRBD1 matching 7 bases. Germline-derived CDR1 and CDR2 are ENHRY and SYGVKD. This CDR3 is 15 amino acids long. With V trimmed by 1 base and J by 5 bases, 5 bases remained unmatched. CDR3 protein: CAISEWLTGDNEQFF. For the CDR3, the DNA is TGTGCCATCAGTGAGTGGTTAACAGGGGACAATGAGCAGTTCTTC.

J is TRBJ1-2 and V is TRBV4-3; 9 bases are a match to TRBD1. Germline CDR1 is LGHNA and CDR2 is YSLEER. V lost 4 bases to trimming and J lost 5 bases; unmatched junction nucleotides: 8. The CDR3 has 15 residues. CDR3 sequence reads: CASSPGVQGAYGYTF. CDR3 coding DNA: TGCGCCAGCAGCCCGGGGGTACAGGGGGCTTATGGCTACACCTTC.

V gene TRBV6-6 combines with J gene TRBJ2-3; D is undetermined. This CDR3 comprises 13 residues. V gave up 7 bases and J gave up 6 bases, with 14 bases separating them. Germline-derived CDR1 and CDR2 are MNHNY and SVGAGI (reference sequence). CDR3 loop: CASTKLPVDTQYF. DNA for the CDR3: TGTGCCAGCACGAAGTTACCCGTGGATACGCAGTATTTT.

This rearrangement joins TRBV18 to TRBJ2-1, with D perhaps TRBD1 (6 bases). Germline V gives CDR1 KGHSH, CDR2 LQKENI. V lost 2 bases and J lost 4, with 12 bases in between. The CDR3 is 15 amino acids. CDR3 protein: CASSPLGQEYNEQFF. CDR3 nucleotide sequence: TGTGCCAGCTCACCATTGGGACAAGAATACAATGAGCAGTTCTTC.

The CDR3 here is CASSPRGAGYQETQYF. CDR3 nucleotides: TGTGCCAGCTCACCTCGTGGGGCCGGGTACCAAGAGACCCAGTACTTC. The V and J genes are TRBV18 and TRBJ2-5; maybe TRBD1 (5 bases). Trimming removed 3 bases from V and 0 bases from J, with 14 bases in between. Germline V gene data show CDR1 as KGHSH and CDR2 as LQKENI. CDR3 length: 16 amino acids.

This clone came up a few times. This sequence joins TRBV6-5 and TRBJ1-2; D might be TRBD1 (6 bases). CDR1 MNHEY and CDR2 SVGAGI come from the germline V gene. The CDR3 extends over 13 amino acids. V was shortened by 2 bases and J by 2 bases, with 6 bases between the two germline ends. CDR3 loop: CASSYGTNYGYTF. The CDR3 bases are TGTGCCAGCAGTTACGGGACAAACTATGGCTACACCTTC.

The genes are TRBV27 and TRBJ2-3; D might be TRBD1 (5 bases). The CDR3 totals 16 residues. V was pared by 6 bases and J by 0 bases, with 16 bases between. Germline V lookup: CDR1 MNHEY, CDR2 SMNVEV (reference sequence). The chain's CDR3 is CASSPRLGASTDTQYF. DNA of the CDR3: TGTGCCAGCAGCCCGAGGCTTGGGGCAAGCACAGATACGCAGTATTTT.

The J gene is TRBJ2-7, the V gene TRBV4-1; weak D call: TRBD1 (6 bases). Germline lookup yields CDR1 MGHRA and CDR2 YSYEKL. The CDR3 covers 14 residues. The ends were cut back, 4 bases at V and 2 bases at J, with 12 bases in the middle. The CDR3 DNA is TGCGCCAGCAGCCCACCCACAGGGCCCTACGAGCAGTACTTC. This codes for CASSPPTGPYEQYF.

The chain has TRBV5-5 and TRBJ2-7, with D unresolved. In germline, CDR1 is SGHKS, CDR2 YYEKEE (reference sequence). The CDR3 length is 12 residues. Trimming removed 2 bases at V and 4 bases at J, with 7 bases between. This chain's CDR3 is CASSFLGYEQYF. The CDR3 DNA is TGTGCCAGCAGCTTTTTAGGGTACGAGCAGTACTTC.

Here the CDR3 reads CASSRTTRDTQYF. The CDR3, as DNA: TGTGCCAGCAGCCGGACTACACGAGATACGCAGTATTTT. V is TRBV14 and J is TRBJ2-3, with a tentative D call TRBD2 (6 bases). This CDR3 has 13 residues. CDR1 and CDR2 from the germline V gene are SGHDN and FVKESK. With 4 bases removed from V and 5 bases from J, the gap between germline ends came to 10 bases.

The gene calls are TRBV7-2 and TRBJ2-5; TRBD1 matches at 10 bases. This CDR3 has 16 residues. CDR1 SGHTA and CDR2 FQGNSA come from the germline V gene. V trimming: 5 bases; J trimming: 5 bases; junction bases outside the gene matches: 11. CDR3 residues: CASSPRTGQGIETQYF. Here the CDR3 DNA reads TGTGCCAGCAGCCCCCGGACGGGACAGGGGATTGAGACCCAGTACTTC.

This clone appeared a single time. The J gene is TRBJ2-6, the V gene TRBV15, with D maybe TRBD1 (5 bases). The CDR3 extends over 20 amino acids. V lost 2 bases to trimming and J lost 2 bases, with 22 bases between them. Germline values: CDR1 LNHNV, CDR2 YYDKDF (reference sequence). The CDR3 spells CATSRKARDKTLTGANVLTF. The CDR3 DNA reads as TGTGCCACCAGCAGAAAGGCCAGGGATAAGACGCTCACTGGGGCCAACGTCCTGACTTTC.

This clone was recorded once. The chain joins TRBV5-1 to TRBJ1-5, with unresolved D. Germline V lookup: CDR1 SGHRS, CDR2 YFSETQ. V lost 2 bases, J lost 0 bases, and 3 bases lay in between. The CDR3 is 13 residues long. The CDR3 bases are TGCGCCAGCAGCTTATCTAGCAATCAGCCCCAGCATTTT. Its translation: CASSLSSNQPQHF.

V gene TRBV4-3 combines with J gene TRBJ2-7; 7 bases match TRBD1. Unmatched junction bases numbered 9, after V lost 1 base and J lost 0 bases. CDR1 and CDR2 (germline): LGHNA, YSLEER. CDR3 length: 17 residues. CDR3 bases: TGCGCCAGCAGCCAAGTTTGGCAGGGGGACCACTCCTACGAGCAGTACTTC. Encoded protein: CASSQVWQGDHSYEQYF.

This clone was seen only a few times. This rearrangement joins TRBV5-1 to TRBJ2-1, with TRBD1 identical over 10 bases. The CDR3 extends over 15 amino acids. Looked up from germline, CDR1 is SGHRS and CDR2 is YFSETQ. V shed 3 bases, J shed 7 bases, and the junction held 7 bases outside the gene matches. The DNA of the CDR3 is TGCGCCAGCAGCTCCGGGACAGGGGATTGGAATGAGCAGTTCTTC. Translated: CASSSGTGDWNEQFF.

This chain connects TRBV14 to TRBJ2-7; 7 bases fit TRBD2. Germline lookup yields CDR1 SGHDN and CDR2 FVKESK. The CDR3 is 15 residues long. Trimming removed 3 bases from V and 3 bases from J; junction bases left unmatched: 8. The CDR3: CASSQRRGGVYEQYF. The CDR3 nucleotides are TGTGCCAGCAGCCAGAGGAGGGGAGGGGTCTACGAGCAGTACTTC. Combining the CDR3 with reference TRBV14 and TRBJ2-7 gives the whole variable domain EAGVTQFPSHSVIEKGQTVTLRCDPISGHDNLYWYRRVMGKEIKFLLHFVKESKQDESGMPNNRFLAERTGGTYSTLKVQPAELEDSGVYFCASSQRRGGVYEQYFGPGTRLTVT.

V gene TRBV7-2 combines with J gene TRBJ2-3; no clear D. Germline CDR1 and CDR2: SGHTA and FQGNSA. The CDR3 sequence is 15 residues long. Trimming pared 4 bases from V and 1 base from J, leaving 12 bases between. The CDR3 protein is CASSYDSYGTDTQYF. The CDR3 DNA reads as TGTGCCAGCAGCTACGACTCCTACGGCACAGATACGCAGTATTTT.

The J gene is TRBJ1-1, the V gene TRBV5-4, with 7 bases fitting TRBD1. From germline, CDR1 is SGHNT and CDR2 YYREEE (reference sequence). CDR3 length equals 14 residues. V dropped 4 bases and J dropped 5; count of bases not matched to a gene: 8. CDR3 in DNA: TGTGCCAGCAGCCTAGGACAGGCGAGGACTGAAGCTTTCTTT. This encodes CASSLGQARTEAFF.

The chain carries TRBV10-3 and TRBJ2-1; D ambiguous. The V gene lost 4 bases and the J gene lost 9 bases, with 19 bases spanning the gap. Germline loops: CDR1 ENHRY, CDR2 SYGVKD. This CDR3 is built from 15 residues. In nucleotides, the CDR3 is TGTGCCATCAGTGGTGGGTCGGTTTCTACAAGTGAGCAGTTCTTC. Encoded protein: CAISGGSVSTSEQFF.

The chain combines TRBV7-2 with TRBJ1-3; 8 bases are shared with TRBD1. The CDR3 contains 12 residues. V shed 4 bases and J 8 bases; nucleotides not matched to a gene: 1. The germline CDR1 and CDR2 sequences are SGHTA and FQGNSA. CDR3 coding DNA: TGTGCCAGCAGCTCGACAGGGGACACCATATATTTT. Its translation is CASSSTGDTIYF.

The gene calls are TRBV6-6 and TRBJ2-2; D might be TRBD2 (7 bases). The CDR3 is made up of 14 amino acids. V shed 7 bases and J shed 3 bases, with 12 bases lying between them. Germline V lookup: CDR1 MNHNY, CDR2 SVGAGI (reference sequence). This CDR3 is CASIWGGHTGELFF. The CDR3 coding sequence is TGTGCCAGCATATGGGGGGGGCACACCGGGGAGCTGTTTTTT.

The chain joins TRBV30 to TRBJ1-1; perhaps TRBD1 as D (5 bases). Trimming left V 2 bases short and J 4 bases short, with 11 bases between. CDR1 GTSNPN and CDR2 SVGIG come from the germline V gene (reference sequence). The CDR3 has 13 amino acids. The CDR3, as DNA: TGTGCCTGGAGTCAGGGTAGCGGCACTGAAGCTTTCTTT. Protein product: CAWSQGSGTEAFF.

The chain employs TRBV10-1 and TRBJ2-4, with 7 bases lining up with TRBD2. Per germline, CDR1 WNHNN and CDR2 SYGVQD (reference sequence). The CDR3 length is 17 residues. CDR3 nucleotide sequence: TGCGCTACTAATTTCGGGCTAGCGGTACTAGCCAAAAACATTCAGTACTTC. Encoded protein: CATNFGLAVLAKNIQYF.

The chain carries TRBV19 and TRBJ2-5; D tentatively reads TRBD1 or TRBD2 (5 bases each). The DNA end favors TRBJ2-7, so the J call may be wrong. This CDR3 region has 13 residues. CDR1 is LNHDA and CDR2 is SQIVND in the germline V gene (reference sequence). The CDR3 sequence: CASSPGRFYEQYF. CDR3 coding DNA: TGTGCCAGTAGCCCGGGACGGTTCTACGAGCAGTACTTC.